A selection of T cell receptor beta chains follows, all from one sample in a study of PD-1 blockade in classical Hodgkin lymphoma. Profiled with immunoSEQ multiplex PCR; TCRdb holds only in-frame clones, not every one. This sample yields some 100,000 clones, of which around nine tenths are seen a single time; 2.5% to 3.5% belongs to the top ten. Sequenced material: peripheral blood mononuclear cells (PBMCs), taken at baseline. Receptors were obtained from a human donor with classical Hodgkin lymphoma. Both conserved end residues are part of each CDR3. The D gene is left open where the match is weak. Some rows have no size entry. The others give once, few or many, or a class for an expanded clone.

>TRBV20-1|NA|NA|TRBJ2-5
TGCAGTGCTAGATACCAAGAGACCCAGTACTTC
CSARYQETQYF
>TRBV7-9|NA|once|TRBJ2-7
TGTGCCAGCAGCTTAGCGCAGTCCTACGAGCAGTACTTC
CASSLAQSYEQYF
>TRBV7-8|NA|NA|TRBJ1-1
TGTGCCAGCAGTTCAGGGGCGGGCACTGAAGCTTTCTTT
CASSSGAGTEAFF
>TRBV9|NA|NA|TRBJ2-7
TGTGCCAGCAATCCAAGCGGGGACAACTACGAGCAGTACTTC
CASNPSGDNYEQYF
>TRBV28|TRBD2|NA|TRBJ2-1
TGTGCCAGCAGTAATGGACTAGCGGGAGCAAAATTATACAATGAGCAGTTCTTC
CASSNGLAGAKLYNEQFF
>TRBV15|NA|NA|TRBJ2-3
TGTGCCACGAAACCTGGTGGTACAGATACGCAGTATTTT
CATKPGGTDTQYF
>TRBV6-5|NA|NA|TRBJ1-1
TGTGCCAGCAGGGAGTCGCAGCCCCGTTACACTGAAGCTTTCTTT
CASRESQPRYTEAFF
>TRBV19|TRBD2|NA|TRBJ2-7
TGTGCCAGTAGTATAAGGGAGCAAGTGACTAGCGTCTACGAGCAGTACTTC
CASSIREQVTSVYEQYF
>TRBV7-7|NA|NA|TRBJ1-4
TGTGCTAGCAGCTTAGCGGTTGGGGAAAAACTGTTTTTT
CASSLAVGEKLFF
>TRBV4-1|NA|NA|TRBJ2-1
TGCGCCAGCAGGTATCTTCGGGACGGGTCAAACAATGAGCAGTTCTTC
CASRYLRDGSNNEQFF
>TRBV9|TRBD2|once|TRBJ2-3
TGTGCCAGCAGCTCCGGGGGGACCAGCACAGATACGCAGTATTTT
CASSSGGTSTDTQYF
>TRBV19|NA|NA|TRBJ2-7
TGTGCCAGTAGTGCCAGGGGCTACGAGCAGTACTTC
CASSARGYEQYF
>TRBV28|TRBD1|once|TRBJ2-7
TGTGCCAGCAGACCAACGGTGGACAGGGGCTCTTCCTACGAGCAGTACTTC
CASRPTVDRGSSYEQYF
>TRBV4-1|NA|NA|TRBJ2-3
TGCGCCAGCAGCCCCCAAATTGTGTTAGGGACCGACAGACATAGTACGCAGTATTTT
CASSPQIVLGTDRHSTQYF